Below are 20 T cell receptor beta chains sequenced from a single sample in a study of cytomegalovirus exposure and HLA in healthy donors. Here immunoSEQ multiplex PCR was the method, and the copy in TCRdb shows in-frame clones only, minus some. The data contain about 180,000 clones, about 85% of them singletons. The material sequenced was PBMCs. These TCRs come from a man aged 18 to 29 in good health and CMV-seropositive.

The chain recombines TRBV2 with TRBJ2-3, with D hard to call. The CDR3 has 12 residues. Germline V gene data show CDR1 as SNHLY and CDR2 as FYNNEI. V was shortened by 5 bases and J by 14 bases, with 17 bases between the two germline ends. CDR3 sequence reads: CASSQLGKAGYF. The CDR3 DNA reads TGTGCCAGCAGTCAATTAGGTAAAGCAGGGTATTTT.

The chain couples TRBV18 to TRBJ1-5, with TRBD1 identical over 8 bases. Germline-derived CDR1 and CDR2 are KGHSH and LQKENI. The CDR3 runs 15 residues. The V and J ends lost 5 bases and 0 bases, in that order; junction bases with no gene match: 3. The CDR3 DNA reads as TGTGCCAGCTCAGTGGACAGGGATAGCAATCAGCCCCAGCATTTT. Translating gives CASSVDRDSNQPQHF. The entire variable domain, with the rest obtained from reference TRBV18 and TRBJ1-5, is as follows: NAGVMQNPRHLVRRRGQEARLRCSPMKGHSHVYWYRQLPEEGLKFMVYLQKENIIDESGMPKERFSAEFPKEGPSILRIQQVVRGDSAAYFCASSVDRDSNQPQHFGDGTRLSIL.

The chain combines TRBV9 with TRBJ2-7; 8 nucleotides match TRBD2. The V gene's germline CDR1 is SGDLS and CDR2 YYNGEE. Trimming took 3 bases from V and 5 from J; bases not matched to a gene: 4. The CDR3 has 13 residues. The DNA for the CDR3 is TGTGCCAGCAGCGCCCGGGGGGGGGACGAGCAGTACTTC. It is translated as CASSARGGDEQYF.

The V call is TRBV29-1, the J call TRBJ2-2; TRBD1 matches 10 bases. Germline CDR1 reads SQVTM; CDR2 reads ANQGSEA. V lost 7 bases, J lost 3 bases, and 11 bases stayed unmatched. The CDR3 is made up of 16 amino acids. The CDR3 DNA reads TGCAGCGCTGAGATCGGGGACAGGGGCGACACCGGGGAGCTGTTTTTT. This codes for CSAEIGDRGDTGELFF.

J is TRBJ2-2 and V is TRBV5-1, with D tentatively TRBD1 (6 bases). The CDR3 contains 16 residues. V was shortened by 4 bases and J by 6 bases, with 19 bases between the two germline ends. Germline V gene lookup returns CDR1 SGHRS and CDR2 YFSETQ. The CDR3 DNA is TGCGCCAGCAGCCTCGCCCTAAACAGGGTTCCCGGGGAGCTGTTTTTT. Translating it yields CASSLALNRVPGELFF.

V usage is TRBV2 and J usage is TRBJ1-1, with a tentative D call TRBD1 (5 bases). In germline, CDR1 is SNHLY, CDR2 FYNNEI. CDR3 length equals 13 residues. With 8 bases removed from V and 0 bases from J, the gap between germline ends came to 10 bases. The CDR3: CASGAEMNTEAFF. DNA of the CDR3: TGTGCCAGCGGGGCAGAAATGAACACTGAAGCTTTCTTT.

V is TRBV10-3 and J is TRBJ2-5; 8 bases map to TRBD2. The length of the CDR3 is 15 residues. V was pared by 8 bases and J by 4 bases, with 12 bases of the junction left unmatched. The germline V gene encodes CDR1 ENHRY and CDR2 SYGVKD. This chain's CDR3 is CAIGGAGGPRETQYF. CDR3 nucleotides: TGTGCCATCGGGGGGGCGGGAGGCCCCAGAGAGACCCAGTACTTC.

This clone was observed a few times. The chain is built from TRBV29-1 and TRBJ1-2, with 8 bases lining up with TRBD1. CDR3 size: 15 residues. Unmatched junction bases numbered 12, after V lost 3 bases and J lost 6 bases. Germline CDR1 SQVTM, CDR2 ANQGSEA. For the CDR3, the DNA is TGCAGCGTTGAGGGGGTCCAGGGGGCGCAGGATGGCTACACCTTC. Translated: CSVEGVQGAQDGYTF. Drawing the rest from reference TRBV29-1 and TRBJ1-2, the complete variable domain is SAVISQKPSRDICQRGTSLTIQCQVDSQVTMMFWYRQQPGQSLTLIATANQGSEATYESGFVIDKFPISRPNLTFSTLTVSNMSPEDSSIYLCSVEGVQGAQDGYTFGSGTRLTVV.

CDR3 nucleotide sequence: TGTGCCTGGAGTTTTGACACCGTTGGACAGCCCCAGCATTTT. It codes for CAWSFDTVGQPQHF. The chain uses TRBV30 and TRBJ1-5; D is unresolved. Per germline, CDR1 GTSNPN and CDR2 SVGIG (reference sequence). The CDR3 sequence is 14 residues long. V lost 2 bases and J lost 7, with 15 bases in between.

The genes are TRBV5-1 and TRBJ1-2; TRBD1 matches 11 bases. Germline V gene lookup returns CDR1 SGHRS and CDR2 YFSETQ. The CDR3 is made up of 15 amino acids. V trimming: 4 bases; J trimming: 4 bases; junction bases outside the gene matches: 6. CDR3 nucleotides: TGCGCCAGCAGCCTTGGGACAGGGGGAAGCTATGGCTACACCTTC. Protein: CASSLGTGGSYGYTF.

J is TRBJ1-2 and V is TRBV9; D is possibly TRBD1 (5 bases). The V end lost 0 bases, the J end lost 1 base, and 13 bases lay between the germline ends. Germline V gene lookup returns CDR1 SGDLS and CDR2 YYNGEE. The CDR3 is made up of 16 amino acids. The CDR3 reads CASSVAAGGINYGYTF. In DNA form, the CDR3 reads TGTGCCAGCAGCGTAGCCGCCGGGGGGATTAACTATGGCTACACCTTC.

CDR3 sequence: CASSPGTGAEAFF. The CDR3 nucleotides are TGTGCCAGCAGCCCGGGGACAGGGGCTGAAGCTTTCTTT. The V gene is TRBV13, the J gene TRBJ1-1; the match to TRBD1 covers 10 bases. V trimming: 5 bases; J trimming: 6 bases; junction bases outside the gene matches: 3. Germline assignment: CDR1 PRHDT and CDR2 FYEKMQ (reference sequence). This CDR3 spans 13 amino acids.

This chain links TRBV6-1 with TRBJ1-2, with D possibly being TRBD1 (5 bases). The length of the CDR3 is 15 residues. The germline CDR1 and CDR2 sequences are MNHNS and SASEGT. Trimming shortened V by 1 base and J by 2 bases, and 11 bases separated the two germline ends. DNA of the CDR3: TGTGCCAGCAGTGAAGTTCAGGGCAGAAACTATGGCTACACCTTC. This translates into CASSEVQGRNYGYTF.

The gene calls are TRBV7-8 and TRBJ2-7; 10 bases line up with TRBD2. The J segment lost 0 bases and the V segment lost 2 bases, leaving 4 bases of the junction unmatched. CDR1 and CDR2 from the germline V gene are SGHVS and FQNEAQ. The CDR3 runs to 16 residues. CDR3 sequence reads: CASSLSGLAASYEQYF. CDR3 nucleotide sequence: TGTGCCAGCAGCTTAAGCGGACTAGCGGCCTCCTACGAGCAGTACTTC. Full variable domain (missing parts from reference TRBV7-8 and TRBJ2-7): GAGVSQSPRYKVAKRGQDVALRCDPISGHVSLFWYQQALGQGPEFLTYFQNEAQLDKSGLPSDRFFAERPEGSVSTLKIQRTQQEDSAVYLCASSLSGLAASYEQYFGPGTRLTVT.

The rearrangement joins TRBV4-1 to TRBJ2-7; a possible D gene is TRBD1 (6 bases). Germline assignment: CDR1 MGHRA and CDR2 YSYEKL. The CDR3 length is 14 residues. Trimming left V 4 bases short and J 4 bases short, with 14 bases between. The CDR3 DNA reads TGCGCCAGCAGCCTTCCGTACAGGGAATACGAGCAGTACTTC. This codes for CASSLPYREYEQYF.

The rearrangement links TRBV19 to TRBJ2-7; 8 nucleotides line up with TRBD2. V shed 7 bases and J 2 bases; nucleotides not matched to a gene: 4. This CDR3 contains 13 residues. In germline, CDR1 is LNHDA, CDR2 SQIVND (reference sequence). The CDR3 here is CASTGGEAYEQYF. CDR3 DNA sequence: TGTGCCAGTACCGGGGGGGAAGCCTACGAGCAGTACTTC.

The V and J genes are TRBV5-1 and TRBJ2-7, with D uncertain. Germline CDR1 and CDR2: SGHRS and YFSETQ. This CDR3 has 13 residues. V lost 1 base, J lost 0 bases, and 5 bases lay in between. The chain's CDR3 is CASSLYSSYEQYF. CDR3 bases: TGCGCCAGCAGCTTGTACAGCTCCTACGAGCAGTACTTC.

V and J are TRBV29-1 and TRBJ1-2, with a weak D call TRBD1 (5 bases). CDR1 and CDR2 from the germline V gene are SQVTM and ANQGSEA. Between the trimmed V and J ends, which lost 3 bases and 3 bases, there was a span of 17 bases. The CDR3 length is 15 residues. CDR3 DNA sequence: TGCAGCGTTGAGGCGGAGGGTCGGGGCTACTATGGCTACACCTTC. Translating gives CSVEAEGRGYYGYTF.

This clone was recorded once. This chain connects TRBV6-4 to TRBJ1-1; perhaps TRBD1 as D (5 bases). This CDR3 comprises 14 residues. Germline CDR1 reads MRHNA; CDR2 reads SNTAGT. The CDR3 sequence: CAAGRATGSTEAFF. The CDR3 DNA reads TGTGCAGCGGGCAGGGCAACGGGGAGCACTGAAGCTTTCTTT.

The chain recombines TRBV18 with TRBJ1-2; 9 nucleotides agree with TRBD1. J gave up 8 bases and V 4 bases, and 8 bases lay outside the gene matches. From germline, CDR1 is KGHSH and CDR2 LQKENI. The CDR3 is made up of 14 amino acids. This CDR3 reads CASSLDRGGDGYTF. The CDR3 DNA reads as TGTGCCAGCTCACTGGACAGGGGAGGGGACGGCTACACCTTC.